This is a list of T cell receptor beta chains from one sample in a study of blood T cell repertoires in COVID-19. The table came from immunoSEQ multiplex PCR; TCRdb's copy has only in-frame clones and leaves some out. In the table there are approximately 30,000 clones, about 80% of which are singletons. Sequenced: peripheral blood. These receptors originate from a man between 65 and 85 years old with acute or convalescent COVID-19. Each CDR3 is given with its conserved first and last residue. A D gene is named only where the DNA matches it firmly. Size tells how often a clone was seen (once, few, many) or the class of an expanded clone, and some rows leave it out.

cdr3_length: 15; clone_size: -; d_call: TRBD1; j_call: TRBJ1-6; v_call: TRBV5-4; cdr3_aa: CASSIATGGWSPLHF; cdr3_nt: TGTGCCAGCAGCATAGCTACAGGGGGCTGGTCACCCCTCCACTTT
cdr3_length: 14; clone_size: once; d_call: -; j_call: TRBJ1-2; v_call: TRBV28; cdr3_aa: CASGDSAGGTGYTF; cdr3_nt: TGTGCCAGCGGAGACAGCGCTGGCGGGACTGGCTACACCTTC
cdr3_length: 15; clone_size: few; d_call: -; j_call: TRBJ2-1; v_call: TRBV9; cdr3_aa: CASSVDISSYNEQFF; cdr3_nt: TGTGCCAGCAGCGTAGATATCAGCTCCTACAATGAGCAGTTCTTC
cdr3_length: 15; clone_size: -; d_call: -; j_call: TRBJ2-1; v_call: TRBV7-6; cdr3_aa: CASSAIKGSYNEQFF; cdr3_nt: TGTGCCAGCAGCGCTATTAAAGGGAGTTACAATGAGCAGTTCTTC
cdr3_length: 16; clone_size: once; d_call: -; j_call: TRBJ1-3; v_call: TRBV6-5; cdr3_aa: CASSYSMAGPGNTIYF; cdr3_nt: TGTGCCAGCAGTTACTCGATGGCAGGGCCTGGAAACACCATATATTTT
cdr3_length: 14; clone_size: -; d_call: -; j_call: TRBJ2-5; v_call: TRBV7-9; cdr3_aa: CASSLAIDQETQYF; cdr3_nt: TGTGCCAGCAGCTTAGCCATAGACCAAGAGACCCAGTACTTC
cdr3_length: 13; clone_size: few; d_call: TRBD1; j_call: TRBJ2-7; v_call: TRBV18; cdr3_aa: CASSPTGDNEQYF; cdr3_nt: TGTGCCAGCTCACCTACAGGGGACAACGAGCAGTACTTC
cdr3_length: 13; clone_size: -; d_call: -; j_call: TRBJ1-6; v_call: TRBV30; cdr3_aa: CAGQGQGYAPLHF; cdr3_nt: TGTGCCGGGCAAGGGCAGGGGTATGCACCCCTCCACTTT
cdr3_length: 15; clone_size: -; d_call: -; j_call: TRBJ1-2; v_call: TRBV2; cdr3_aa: CASSELRQAAYGYTF; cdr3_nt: TGTGCCAGCAGTGAGCTCCGACAGGCAGCATATGGCTACACCTTC
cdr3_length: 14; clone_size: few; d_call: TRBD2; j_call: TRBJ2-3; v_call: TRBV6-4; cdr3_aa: CASSPGLAGDTQYF; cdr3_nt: TGTGCCAGCAGTCCGGGACTAGCGGGAGATACGCAGTATTTT
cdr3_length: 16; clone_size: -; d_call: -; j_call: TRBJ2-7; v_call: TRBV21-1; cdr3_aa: CASSKSGRAQWYEQYF; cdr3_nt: TGTGCCAGCAGCAAGAGCGGGAGGGCCCAGTGGTACGAGCAGTACTTC
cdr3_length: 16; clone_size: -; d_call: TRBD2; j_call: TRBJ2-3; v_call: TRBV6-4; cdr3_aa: CASSETSGRAADTQYF; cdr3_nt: TGTGCCAGCAGTGAGACTAGCGGGAGGGCCGCAGATACGCAGTATTTT
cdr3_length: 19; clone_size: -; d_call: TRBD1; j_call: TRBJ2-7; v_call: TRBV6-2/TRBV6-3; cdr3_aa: CASSYTRGTGAPSSYEQYF; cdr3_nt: TGTGCCAGCAGTTACACCAGAGGGACAGGGGCTCCAAGCTCCTACGAGCAGTACTTC
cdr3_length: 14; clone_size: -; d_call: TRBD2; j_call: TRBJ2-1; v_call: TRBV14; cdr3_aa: CASSQWTSSNEQFF; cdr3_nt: TGTGCCAGCAGCCAATGGACTAGCTCCAATGAGCAGTTCTTC
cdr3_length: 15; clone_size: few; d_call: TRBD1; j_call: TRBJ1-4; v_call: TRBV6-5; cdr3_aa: CASSYSDRVVEKLFF; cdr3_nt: TGTGCCAGCAGTTACTCCGACAGGGTAGTCGAAAAACTGTTTTTT
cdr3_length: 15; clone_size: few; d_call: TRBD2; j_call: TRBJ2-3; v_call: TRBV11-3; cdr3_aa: CASSFSGGNTDTQYF; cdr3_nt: TGTGCCAGCAGCTTTTCGGGAGGAAACACAGATACGCAGTATTTT
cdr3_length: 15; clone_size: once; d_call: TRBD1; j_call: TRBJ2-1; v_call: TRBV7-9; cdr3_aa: CASSRGPGQGGEQFF; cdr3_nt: TGTGCCAGCAGCCGAGGGCCGGGACAGGGAGGTGAGCAGTTCTTC
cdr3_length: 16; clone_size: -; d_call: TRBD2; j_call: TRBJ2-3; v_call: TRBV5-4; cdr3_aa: CASSLRAGGTTDTQYF; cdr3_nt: TGTGCCAGCAGCTTGAGGGCGGGGGGAACCACAGATACGCAGTATTTT
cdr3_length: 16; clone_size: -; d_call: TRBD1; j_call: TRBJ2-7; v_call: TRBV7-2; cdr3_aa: CASSLGAGTGTYEQYF; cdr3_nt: TGTGCCAGCAGCTTAGGGGCCGGGACAGGAACCTACGAGCAGTACTTC
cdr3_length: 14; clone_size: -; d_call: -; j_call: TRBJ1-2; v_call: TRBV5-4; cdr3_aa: CASSFGNTGYGYTF; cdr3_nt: TGTGCCAGCAGCTTCGGGAATACGGGCTATGGCTACACCTTC
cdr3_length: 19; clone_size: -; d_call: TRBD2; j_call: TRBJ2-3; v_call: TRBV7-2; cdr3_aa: CASSLLPLGLAGTTDTQYF; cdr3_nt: TGTGCCAGCAGCCTCTTACCCCTGGGACTAGCGGGAACCACAGATACGCAGTATTTT
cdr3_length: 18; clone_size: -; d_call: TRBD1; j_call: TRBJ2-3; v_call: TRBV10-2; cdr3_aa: CASSEGTGIPLRTDTQYF; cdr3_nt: TGCGCCAGCAGTGAAGGGACAGGGATTCCATTACGCACAGATACGCAGTATTTT
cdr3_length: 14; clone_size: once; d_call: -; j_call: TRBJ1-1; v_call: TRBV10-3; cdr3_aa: CAISDVEEGTEAFF; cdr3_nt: TGTGCCATCAGTGACGTTGAGGAGGGCACTGAAGCTTTCTTT
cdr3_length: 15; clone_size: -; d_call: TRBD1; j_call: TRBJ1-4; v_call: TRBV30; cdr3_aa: CAWSPRQGLNEKLFF; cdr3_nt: TGTGCCTGGAGTCCCCGACAGGGGTTAAATGAAAAACTGTTTTTT
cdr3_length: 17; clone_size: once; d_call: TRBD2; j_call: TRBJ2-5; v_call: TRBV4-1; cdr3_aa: CASSRGLAGGYGETQYF; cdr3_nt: TGCGCCAGCAGCCGCGGACTAGCGGGAGGGTACGGAGAGACCCAGTACTTC
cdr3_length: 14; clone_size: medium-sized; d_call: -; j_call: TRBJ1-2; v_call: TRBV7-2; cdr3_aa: CASSLGGSSQSYTF; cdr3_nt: TGTGCCAGCAGCTTAGGAGGGAGCTCTCAGAGCTACACCTTC
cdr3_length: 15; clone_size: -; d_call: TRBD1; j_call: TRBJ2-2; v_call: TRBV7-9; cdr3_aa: CASTSQGASTGELFF; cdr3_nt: TGTGCCAGCACGTCCCAGGGGGCTAGCACCGGGGAGCTGTTTTTT
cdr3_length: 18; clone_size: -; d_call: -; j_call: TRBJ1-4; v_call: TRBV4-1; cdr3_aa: CASSQDPGTPATNEKLFF; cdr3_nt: TGCGCCAGCAGCCAAGACCCTGGGACACCCGCAACTAATGAAAAACTGTTTTTT
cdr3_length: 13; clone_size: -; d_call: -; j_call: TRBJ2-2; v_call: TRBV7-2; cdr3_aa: CASSRTNTGELFF; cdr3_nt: TGTGCCAGCAGTAGAACGAACACCGGGGAGCTGTTTTTT
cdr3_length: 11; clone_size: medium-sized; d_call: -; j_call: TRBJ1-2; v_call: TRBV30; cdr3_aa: CAWETGGGYTF; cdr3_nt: TGTGCCTGGGAGACTGGAGGTGGCTACACCTTC
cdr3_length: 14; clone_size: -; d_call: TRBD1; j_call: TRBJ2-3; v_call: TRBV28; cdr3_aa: CASSLDRGADTQYF; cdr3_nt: TGTGCCAGCAGTTTAGACAGGGGAGCAGATACGCAGTATTTT
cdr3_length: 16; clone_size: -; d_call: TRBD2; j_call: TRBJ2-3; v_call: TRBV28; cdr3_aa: CASSPSSGGGPDTQYF; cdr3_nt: TGTGCCAGCAGTCCCTCTAGCGGGGGGGGCCCAGATACGCAGTATTTT
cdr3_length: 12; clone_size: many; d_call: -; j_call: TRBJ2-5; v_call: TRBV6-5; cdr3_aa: CASIGGSETQYF; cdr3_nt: TGTGCCAGCATAGGGGGTTCAGAGACCCAGTACTTC
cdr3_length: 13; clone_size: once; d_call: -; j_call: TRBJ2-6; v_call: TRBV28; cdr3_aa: CASTEVGANVLTF; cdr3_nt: TGTGCCAGCACGGAGGTCGGGGCCAACGTCCTGACTTTC
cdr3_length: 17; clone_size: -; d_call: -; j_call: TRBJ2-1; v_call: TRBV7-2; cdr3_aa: CASSFPRGRGATNEQFF; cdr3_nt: TGTGCCAGCAGCTTCCCCAGAGGCCGGGGGGCGACCAATGAGCAGTTCTTC